A selection of T cell receptor beta chains follows, all from one sample in a study of OX40 agonist ivuxolimab in advanced cancers. Clones were read by immunoSEQ multiplex PCR, and TCRdb kept only the in-frame ones, dropping some. The sample yields roughly 70,000 clones, 80% to 95% seen once. The sample in question was CD4+ or CD8+ T cells sorted from blood, obtained in a trial of the OX40 agonist ivuxolimab. These receptors all stem from an adult with an advanced solid tumor such as melanoma, head and neck, liver or kidney cancer. Each CDR3 is given with its conserved first and last residue. The order of the fields is D gene, V gene, J gene, clone size, CDR3 DNA, CDR3 protein. A D gene is named only where the DNA matches it firmly. Size is stated for part of the rows, as once, few or many counts, or as a class when the clone is expanded.

D: .; V: TRBV9; J: TRBJ1-5; size: .; DNA: TGTGCCAGCAGCTCTAGCCAGGAGGGGAATCAGCCCCAGCATTTT; CDR3: CASSSSQEGNQPQHF
D: TRBD1; V: TRBV7-9; J: TRBJ2-3; size: .; DNA: TGTGCCAGCAGCTCCGACTTGACAGGGACAGATACGCAGTATTTT; CDR3: CASSSDLTGTDTQYF
D: TRBD1; V: TRBV5-6; J: TRBJ1-5; size: .; DNA: TGTGCCAGCAGCACCTGGACAGGGTATCAGCCCCAGCATTTT; CDR3: CASSTWTGYQPQHF
D: TRBD1; V: TRBV27; J: TRBJ1-1; size: once; DNA: TGTGCCAGCAGTTTATTGACAGGGCTCCGAAACACTGAAGCTTTCTTT; CDR3: CASSLLTGLRNTEAFF
D: .; V: TRBV7-2; J: TRBJ2-7; size: .; DNA: TGTGCCAGCAGCTCACCGGGACATACTTACGAGCAGTACTTC; CDR3: CASSSPGHTYEQYF
D: .; V: TRBV20-1; J: TRBJ1-2; size: .; DNA: TGCAGTGCTAGATCAAACGGCTACACCTTC; CDR3: CSARSNGYTF
D: .; V: TRBV9; J: TRBJ2-1; size: .; DNA: TGTGCCAGCAGCGTAGAAGGGGCAGGGTCGGGAGACTACAATGAGCAGTTCTTC; CDR3: CASSVEGAGSGDYNEQFF
D: .; V: TRBV19; J: TRBJ1-1; size: .; DNA: TGTGCCAGTAGTATAAGAGCACAGGGGAACACTGAAGCTTTCTTT; CDR3: CASSIRAQGNTEAFF
D: .; V: TRBV7-6; J: TRBJ2-1; size: .; DNA: TGTGCCAGCAGCTTAGCCACAGGGAATGAGCAGTTCTTC; CDR3: CASSLATGNEQFF
D: TRBD2; V: TRBV9; J: TRBJ2-3; size: .; DNA: TGTGCCAGCAGCGTAGGACCCGGGAGGGCGGTAGATACGCAGTATTTT; CDR3: CASSVGPGRAVDTQYF
D: TRBD1; V: TRBV4-3; J: TRBJ1-1; size: .; DNA: TGCGCCAGCAGCCCGAGCCAGGGACAGGGACTAACTGAAGCTTTCTTT; CDR3: CASSPSQGQGLTEAFF
D: .; V: TRBV28; J: TRBJ1-5; size: .; DNA: TGTGCCAGCAGGCAGGGGAATCAGCCCCAGCATTTT; CDR3: CASRQGNQPQHF
D: .; V: TRBV4-2; J: TRBJ1-5; size: .; DNA: TGTGCCAGCAGCCAAGATTTGGGGCTCCATCAGCCCCAGCATTTT; CDR3: CASSQDLGLHQPQHF
D: .; V: TRBV6-1; J: TRBJ1-6; size: .; DNA: TGTGCCAGCAGTGAACTCGCGGGTTCTTCCTATTCACCCCTCCACTTT; CDR3: CASSELAGSSYSPLHF
D: .; V: TRBV9; J: TRBJ2-7; size: once; DNA: TGTGCCAGCAGCGGCTGGGACGGTGGACACGAGCAGTACTTC; CDR3: CASSGWDGGHEQYF
D: TRBD2; V: TRBV27; J: TRBJ2-1; size: .; DNA: TGTGCCAGCAGTGTCGGTACTAGCGGCAACCACAATGAGCAGTTCTTC; CDR3: CASSVGTSGNHNEQFF
D: .; V: TRBV5-4; J: TRBJ2-1; size: .; DNA: TGTGCCAGCAGCTTGGCGGATCGAGGGGATGAGCAGTTCTTC; CDR3: CASSLADRGDEQFF
D: .; V: TRBV27; J: TRBJ2-1; size: .; DNA: TGTGCCAGCAGTTTGGGAGCGGACAATGAGCAGTTCTTC; CDR3: CASSLGADNEQFF
D: TRBD1; V: TRBV4-1; J: TRBJ2-7; size: .; DNA: TGCGCCAGCAGCCAACCCGGGACAGGGGGCTCCTACGAGCAGTACTTC; CDR3: CASSQPGTGGSYEQYF
D: TRBD1; V: TRBV5-1; J: TRBJ1-2; size: .; DNA: TGCGCCAGCAGCGGGACAGGAGACAACTATGGCTACACCTTC; CDR3: CASSGTGDNYGYTF
D: TRBD2; V: TRBV7-9; J: TRBJ2-3; size: once; DNA: TGTGCCAGCAGCACATATAGCGGGGGGGCCACAACAGATACGCAGTATTTT; CDR3: CASSTYSGGATTDTQYF
D: .; V: TRBV5-1; J: TRBJ2-3; size: .; DNA: TGCGCCAGCAGCTTGGTTGGCAGCACAGATACGCAGTATTTT; CDR3: CASSLVGSTDTQYF
D: TRBD1; V: TRBV30; J: TRBJ2-5; size: .; DNA: TGTGCCTGGAGTGAGGGGGCTGGGGAGACCCAGTACTTC; CDR3: CAWSEGAGETQYF
D: .; V: TRBV7-9; J: TRBJ2-7; size: .; DNA: TGTGCCAGCGGGGGAAGCTCCTACGAGCAGTACTTC; CDR3: CASGGSSYEQYF
D: .; V: TRBV10-2; J: TRBJ1-1; size: few; DNA: TGCGCCAGCAGGACTGGACAGCTTGAAGCTTTCTTT; CDR3: CASRTGQLEAFF
D: TRBD2; V: TRBV7-2; J: TRBJ2-1; size: .; DNA: TGTGCCAGCAGCCCTAGTCCCCTAGCGGGGGGCAATCCCTACAATGAGCAGTTCTTC; CDR3: CASSPSPLAGGNPYNEQFF
D: .; V: TRBV27; J: TRBJ2-5; size: .; DNA: TGTGCCAGCAGCCTAAACCCCCAGTCGGCCCAGTACTTC; CDR3: CASSLNPQSAQYF
D: .; V: TRBV9; J: TRBJ2-1; size: .; DNA: TGTGCCAGCAGCGTAGAATCCCGCTCTCCGGGGAATGAGCAGTTCTTC; CDR3: CASSVESRSPGNEQFF
D: .; V: TRBV19; J: TRBJ2-1; size: .; DNA: TGTGCCAGTAGTATAGCCAGCTCCTACAATGAGCAGTTCTTC; CDR3: CASSIASSYNEQFF
D: .; V: TRBV29-1; J: TRBJ1-1; size: .; DNA: TGCAGCGTTGCCGGCGGTTTTACTGTGAACACTGAAGCTTTCTTT; CDR3: CSVAGGFTVNTEAFF
D: TRBD1; V: TRBV4-3; J: TRBJ2-7; size: .; DNA: TGCGCCAGCAGCCAAGAAAGGGGGCTCTCCTACGAGCAGTACTTC; CDR3: CASSQERGLSYEQYF